This entry lists 5 T cell receptor beta chains sequenced from one sample in a study of blood T cell repertoires in COVID-19. The repertoire was sequenced with immunoSEQ multiplex PCR; TCRdb's copy has only in-frame clones and lacks some. The table shows roughly 210,000 clones, with 80% to 90% occurring only once. Sequencing was carried out using peripheral blood. Receptor source: a woman aged 80 or over with COVID-19, enrolled during active disease.

The chain employs TRBV6-6 and TRBJ2-7; D unresolved. The V gene's germline CDR1 is MNHNY and CDR2 SVGAGI (reference sequence). The length of the CDR3 is 14 residues. V was trimmed by 4 bases and J by 0 bases, leaving 10 bases between them. The CDR3 DNA is TGTGCCAGCAGTTCCCCAGGAATCTCCTACGAGCAGTACGTC. It encodes CASSSPGISYEQYV.

The rearrangement uses TRBV6-5 and TRBJ2-5; 7 nucleotides align to TRBD2. The ends lost 4 bases at V and 5 bases at J; junction bases unmatched: 7. The CDR3 length is 14 residues. The germline V gene encodes CDR1 MNHEY and CDR2 SVGAGI. DNA for the CDR3: TGTGCCAGCAGTTCTGGGACGGGGGGTGAGACCCAGTACTTC. Translated, it gives CASSSGTGGETQYF.

The chain carries TRBV7-9 and TRBJ1-2, with 9 bases that match TRBD1. Trimming removed 1 base from V and 4 bases from J; junction bases left unmatched: 4. This CDR3 comprises 15 residues. Germline CDR1 SEHNR, CDR2 FQNEAQ (reference sequence). The CDR3 sequence: CASSLGDRAAYGYTF. The DNA for the CDR3 is TGTGCCAGCAGCTTAGGGGACAGGGCAGCCTATGGCTACACCTTC.

The chain's CDR3 is CASSFAGGTYEQYV. CDR3 coding DNA: TGTGCCAGCAGTTTTGCGGGGGGGACCTACGAGCAGTACGTC. This chain uses TRBV28 with TRBJ2-7; TRBD2 matches 9 bases. CDR3 size: 14 residues. V lost 3 bases to trimming and J lost 2 bases; unmatched junction nucleotides: 2. The germline V gene encodes CDR1 MDHEN and CDR2 SYDVKM.

This chain connects TRBV7-9 to TRBJ1-5, with D possibly matching TRBD1 (5 bases). The CDR3 sequence is 17 residues long. Germline CDR1 and CDR2: SEHNR and FQNEAQ (reference sequence). V was shortened by 3 bases and J by 3 bases, with 18 bases between the two germline ends. CDR3 DNA sequence: TGTGCCAGCAGCTTTGTTTCAGGGAACGAGGCCAATCAGCCCCAGCATTTT. It codes for CASSFVSGNEANQPQHF.